Reported below is one T cell receptor (beta chain). This entry is derived from a study of cytomegalovirus exposure and HLA in healthy donors. With 60 Vbeta and 13 Jbeta primers, the PCR was carried out. Sequencing was performed with immunoSEQ multiplex PCR; in TCRdb, only in-frame clones are kept and a portion is missing. The sample records about 190,000 clones, 60% to 85% being singletons. Trimming shortened V by 3 bases and J by 4 bases, and 6 bases separated the two germline ends. This CDR3 is 12 amino acids long. Germline V lookup: CDR1 SGHVS, CDR2 FQNEAQ. Sequenced sample: PBMCs. The TCR was taken from a middle-aged woman in good health and CMV-seronegative. This rearrangement joins TRBV7-8 to TRBJ2-5; possible D gene TRBD1, 5 bases. This CDR3 is CASSFRGETQYF. As DNA, the CDR3 is TGTGCCAGCAGCTTTAGGGGAGAGACCCAGTACTTC.